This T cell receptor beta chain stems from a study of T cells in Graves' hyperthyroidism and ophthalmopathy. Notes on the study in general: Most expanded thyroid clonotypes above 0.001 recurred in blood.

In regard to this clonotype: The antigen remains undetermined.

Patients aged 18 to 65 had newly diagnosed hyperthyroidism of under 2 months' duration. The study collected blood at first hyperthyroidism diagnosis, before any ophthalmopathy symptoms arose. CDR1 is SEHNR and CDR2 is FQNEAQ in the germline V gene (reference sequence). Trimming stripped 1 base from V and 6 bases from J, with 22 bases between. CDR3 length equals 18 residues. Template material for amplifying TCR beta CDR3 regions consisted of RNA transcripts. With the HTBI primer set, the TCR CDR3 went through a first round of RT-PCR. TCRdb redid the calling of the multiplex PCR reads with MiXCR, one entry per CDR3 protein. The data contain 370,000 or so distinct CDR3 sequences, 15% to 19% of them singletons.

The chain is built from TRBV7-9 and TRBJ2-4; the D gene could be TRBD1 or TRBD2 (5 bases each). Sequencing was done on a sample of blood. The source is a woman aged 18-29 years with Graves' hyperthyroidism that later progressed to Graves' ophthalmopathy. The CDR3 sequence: CASSLGGFQRTVRNIQYF. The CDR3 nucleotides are TGTGCCAGCAGCTTAGGGGGGTTTCAACGGACCGTCAGAAACATTCAGTACTTC. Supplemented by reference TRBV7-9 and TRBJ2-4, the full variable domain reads DTGVSQNPRHKITKRGQNVTFRCDPISEHNRLYWYRQTLGQGPEFLTYFQNEAQLEKSRLLSDRFSAERPKGSFSTLEIQRTEQGDSAMYLCASSLGGFQRTVRNIQYFGAGTRLSVL.